This TCR beta chain was sequenced for a study of cytomegalovirus exposure and HLA in healthy donors. V was pared by 2 bases and J by 1 base, with 2 bases of the junction left unmatched. This CDR3 has 14 amino acids. Germline loops: CDR1 MNHNY, CDR2 SVGAGI (reference sequence). The PCR ran on 60 Vbeta and 13 Jbeta primers. Assay: immunoSEQ multiplex PCR; the TCRdb copy retains only in-frame clones and omits some. The table lists about 250,000 clones, over 70% of them singletons. General study findings and limits: An analysis that was carried out later associated 15,000 to 20,000 TCR beta sequences with HLA alleles at 0.05 false discovery rate. The authors listed around 150 TCR beta chains as cytomegalovirus-associated. A later analysis found most CMV-associated TCR beta chains apparently HLA-restricted.

Worth noting for this clone: Its target is unknown.

J is TRBJ2-7 and V is TRBV6-6, with 7 bases matching TRBD1. The receptor's source is a girl aged 2 to 10 in good health and CMV-seronegative. Material for sequencing was PBMCs. CDR3 amino acids: CASSYKGQSYEQYF. As DNA, the CDR3 is TGTGCCAGCAGTTACAAGGGACAGTCCTACGAGCAGTACTTC.